The 14 T cell receptor beta chains in this list originate from one sample, sequenced in a study of control samples from healthy donors and cancer patients. Here immunoSEQ multiplex PCR was the method, and the copy in TCRdb shows in-frame clones only, minus some. The data contain approximately 79,000 clones, roughly 90% of them singletons. The specimen sequenced was blood. All receptors derive from a man aged 50 to 60 in good health.

The chain carries TRBV5-6 and TRBJ1-6; D call uncertain. CDR1 SGHDT and CDR2 YYEEEE come from the germline V gene. The CDR3 covers 14 residues. The V gene lost 2 bases and the J gene lost 5 bases, with 8 bases spanning the gap. The CDR3 loop is CASSFTRDNSPLHF. The CDR3 DNA reads as TGTGCCAGCAGCTTTACGAGGGATAATTCACCCCTCCACTTT. Looking up the rest from reference TRBV5-6 and TRBJ1-6 gives the full variable domain: DAGVTQSPTHLIKTRGQQVTLRCSPKSGHDTVSWYQQALGQGPQFIFQYYEEEERQRGNFPDRFSGHQFPNYSSELNVNALLLGDSALYLCASSFTRDNSPLHFGNGTRLTVT.

V usage is TRBV5-4 and J usage is TRBJ2-7; TRBD2 aligns across 9 bases. Germline V gives CDR1 SGHNT, CDR2 YYREEE (reference sequence). The CDR3 spans 15 residues. J lost 0 bases, V lost 0 bases, and 1 base had no gene match. CDR3 sequence (DNA): TGTGCCAGCAGCTTGGAACTAGCGGGCTCCTACGAGCAGTACTTC. It specifies CASSLELAGSYEQYF. The whole variable domain, filled in from reference TRBV5-4 and TRBJ2-7, reads ETGVTQSPTHLIKTRGQQVTLRCSSQSGHNTVSWYQQALGQGPQFIFQYYREEENGRGNFPPRFSGLQFPNYSSELNVNALELDDSALYLCASSLELAGSYEQYFGPGTRLTVT.

V and J are TRBV10-3 and TRBJ1-1; TRBD1 agrees at 7 bases. Germline V lookup: CDR1 ENHRY, CDR2 SYGVKD. Trimming removed 6 bases from V and 1 base from J; junction bases left unmatched: 8. The CDR3 length is 15 residues. CDR3 coding DNA: TGTGCCATCAGCAGGACAGGTGGGAAGAACACTGAAGCTTTCTTT. It codes for CAISRTGGKNTEAFF.

CDR3: CASSPQGVMRNTEAFF. The CDR3 nucleotides read TGCGCCAGCAGCCCTCAGGGGGTCATGAGGAACACTGAAGCTTTCTTT. V and J are TRBV5-1 and TRBJ1-1; 7 bases are a match to TRBD1. CDR1 is SGHRS and CDR2 is YFSETQ in the germline V gene. J was trimmed by 1 base and V by 4 bases; bases with no gene match: 10. The CDR3 runs 16 residues.

V and J are TRBV14 and TRBJ1-1; 8 nucleotides agree with TRBD1. Losses at the gene ends were 1 base for V and 4 bases for J; bases not matched to a gene: 2. The V gene's germline CDR1 is SGHDN and CDR2 FVKESK. This CDR3 comprises 14 residues. CDR3 residues: CASSQVTGGTEAFF. The CDR3 DNA sequence: TGTGCCAGCAGCCAAGTAACAGGGGGCACTGAAGCTTTCTTT.

The V call is TRBV12-3 or TRBV12-4, the J call TRBJ1-3; D call uncertain. CDR3 length: 13 amino acids. V was cut by 7 bases and J by 4 bases, with 11 bases left in between. This chain's CDR3 is CASNLRPGNTIYF. The CDR3 nucleotides are TGTGCCAGCAATCTCAGGCCCGGAAACACCATATATTTT.

V gene TRBV5-6 combines with J gene TRBJ1-1, with 8 bases identical to TRBD1. This CDR3 has 16 amino acids. The V segment lost 4 bases and the J segment 5 bases; nucleotides outside the gene matches: 13. Looked up from germline, CDR1 is SGHDT and CDR2 is YYEEEE. In DNA form, the CDR3 reads TGTGCCAGCAGCCAAAAATCCACAGGGGGGTGGACTGAAGCTTTCTTT. This gives the protein CASSQKSTGGWTEAFF.

This chain links TRBV2 with TRBJ2-5; no reliable D call. There are 14 residues in the CDR3. V lost 5 bases and J lost 8, with 18 bases in between. Germline assignment: CDR1 SNHLY and CDR2 FYNNEI. CDR3 in amino acids: CASSRRYSQRTQYF. As DNA, the CDR3 is TGTGCCAGCAGTCGTCGTTACAGCCAGAGAACCCAGTACTTC.

The chain employs TRBV5-6 and TRBJ1-1, with D possibly TRBD1 on 6 matching bases. The CDR3 length is 18 residues. V shed 2 bases and J shed 0 bases, with 20 bases lying between them. Germline V gene lookup returns CDR1 SGHDT and CDR2 YYEEEE. Here the CDR3 reads CASSLGKQGNHLNTEAFF. DNA for the CDR3: TGTGCCAGCAGCTTAGGGAAACAGGGAAATCATCTGAACACTGAAGCTTTCTTT.

The genes are TRBV5-1 and TRBJ2-7; a possible D gene is TRBD1 (5 bases). Trimming took off 0 bases at V and 3 bases at J, with 10 bases between the two ends. The CDR3 has 14 residues. CDR1 SGHRS and CDR2 YFSETQ come from the germline V gene. CDR3 sequence: CASSLGTPGYEQYF. CDR3 coding DNA: TGCGCCAGCAGCTTGGGGACACCAGGCTACGAGCAGTACTTC.

The J gene is TRBJ1-6, the V gene TRBV11-2; 7 bases are shared with TRBD1. The CDR3 covers 14 residues. Losses at the gene ends were 7 bases for V and 7 bases for J; bases not matched to a gene: 7. Germline CDR1 SGHAT, CDR2 FQNNGV. The CDR3 sequence is CASTKGTANSPLHF. The CDR3 region has the DNA TGTGCCAGCACCAAAGGGACAGCGAATTCACCCCTCCACTTT.

V gene TRBV3-1 (or the pseudogene TRBV3-2) combines with J gene TRBJ2-1; 8 nucleotides align to TRBD1. Germline lookup yields CDR1 LGHDT and CDR2 YNNKEL (reference sequence). The CDR3 is 17 residues long. With V trimmed by 8 bases and J by 4 bases, 16 bases remained unmatched. CDR3 amino acids: CASAGDDRGRAYNEQFF. Here the CDR3 DNA reads TGTGCCAGCGCAGGAGATGACAGGGGACGGGCATACAATGAGCAGTTCTTC.

J is TRBJ2-7 and V is TRBV5-1; 7 bases line up with TRBD1. The CDR3 is 13 residues long. The germline V gene has CDR1 SGHRS and CDR2 YFSETQ. V dropped 3 bases and J dropped 3; count of bases not matched to a gene: 3. This chain's CDR3 is CASSSRTGYEQYF. Here the CDR3 DNA reads TGCGCCAGCAGCTCGCGGACAGGCTACGAGCAGTACTTC. Drawing the rest from reference TRBV5-1 and TRBJ2-7, the complete variable domain is KAGVTQTPRYLIKTRGQQVTLSCSPISGHRSVSWYQQTPGQGLQFLFEYFSETQRNKGNFPGRFSGRQFSNSRSEMNVSTLELGDSALYLCASSSRTGYEQYFGPGTRLTVT.

The V call is TRBV30, the J call TRBJ2-3; TRBD1 or TRBD2 may be the D gene (6 bases each). From germline, CDR1 is GTSNPN and CDR2 SVGIG (reference sequence). Trimming pared 3 bases from V and 5 bases from J, leaving 12 bases between. This CDR3 has 13 residues. CDR3 sequence (DNA): TGTGCCTGGAGGCCGGGGGCGAGAGATACGCAGTATTTT. This encodes CAWRPGARDTQYF. Drawing the rest from reference TRBV30 and TRBJ2-3, the complete variable domain is SQTIHQWPATLVQPVGSPLSLECTVEGTSNPNLYWYRQAAGRGLQLLFYSVGIGQISSEVPQNLSASRPQDRQFILSSKKLLLSDSGFYLCAWRPGARDTQYFGPGTRLTVL.